These 8 T cell receptor beta chains share one sample of origin, sequenced in a study of patients and donors after allogeneic stem cell transplantation. TCRdb used MiXCR to reprocess the RT-PCR reads, holding one entry per CDR3 protein. The sample lists about 110,000 distinct CDR3 sequences, around 36% occurring once. The sample comprised blood, either unsorted or a sorted T cell fraction (not recorded which). The receptors shown here come from a human donor who was either an allogeneic HSCT recipient or a stem cell or donor lymphocyte infusion donor (not recorded which). It is not recorded whose cells these are; they may come from a transplant donor.

This clonotype appeared a few times. This chain connects TRBV9 to TRBJ2-3; 9 bases are a match to TRBD2. The CDR3 is 16 residues long. Germline V gene sequence: CDR1 SGDLS, CDR2 YYNGEE. V shed 3 bases and J 7 bases; nucleotides not matched to a gene: 12. CDR3 nucleotides: TGTGCCAGCAGCGAGAGGTCTAGCGGGACGTGGAATACGCAGTATTTT. Translated: CASSERSSGTWNTQYF.

V gene TRBV28 combines with J gene TRBJ1-2; a weak D match, TRBD1 (5 bases). V lost 5 bases to trimming and J lost 4 bases, with 17 bases between them. The CDR3 extends over 15 amino acids. Looked up from germline, CDR1 is MDHEN and CDR2 is SYDVKM. The CDR3: CASSRIYRSFYGYTF. The CDR3 region has the DNA TGTGCCAGCAGTCGCATCTACAGGTCCTTCTATGGCTACACCTTC.

This clonotype was seen only a few times. The genes are TRBV7-9 and TRBJ2-1; D gene ambiguous. Per germline, CDR1 SEHNR and CDR2 FQNEAQ (reference sequence). Trimming removed 1 base at V and 9 bases at J, with 4 bases between. CDR3 length: 11 residues. CDR3 DNA sequence: TGTGCCAGCAGCTTAGACGTTGAGCAGTTCTTC. Translation: CASSLDVEQFF.

The chain uses TRBV24-1 and TRBJ1-5; the D gene is possibly TRBD1 (6 bases). Looked up from germline, CDR1 is KGHDR and CDR2 is SFDVKD. The V gene lost 5 bases and the J gene lost 3 bases, with 10 bases spanning the gap. This CDR3 has 14 amino acids. The CDR3 coding sequence is TGTGCCACCAGTGGAGCAGGGGACAATCAGCCCCAGCATTTT. It translates to CATSGAGDNQPQHF.

The chain couples TRBV7-6 to TRBJ2-7; 12 positions match TRBD2. J lost 4 bases, V lost 4 bases, and 11 bases had no gene match. From germline, CDR1 is SGHVS and CDR2 FNYEAQ. This CDR3 has 17 amino acids. In DNA, the CDR3 is TGTGCCAGCAGCTCTCCCGGGGGGACTAGCGGGCGGTACGAGCAGTACTTC. Its protein product is CASSSPGGTSGRYEQYF.

The chain carries TRBV29-1 and TRBJ2-6; TRBD1 might be the D (6 bases). Germline V gene lookup returns CDR1 SQVTM and CDR2 ANQGSEA. There are 15 residues in the CDR3. V lost 7 bases and J 0 bases, leaving 13 bases between the germline ends. CDR3 sequence: CSAWTAPSGANVLTF. The CDR3 DNA reads as TGCAGCGCCTGGACAGCACCCTCTGGGGCCAACGTCCTGACTTTC.

This rearrangement joins TRBV15 to TRBJ2-3; D is uncertain. The germline CDR1 and CDR2 sequences are LNHNV and YYDKDF (reference sequence). The V and J ends lost 5 bases and 3 bases respectively, with 9 bases between them. This CDR3 comprises 13 residues. The DNA of the CDR3 is TGTGCCACCAGCCCTTATCAAACAGATACGCAGTATTTT. It translates to CATSPYQTDTQYF.

The rearrangement links TRBV20-1 to TRBJ2-1, with D possibly being TRBD2 (5 bases). V gave up 3 bases and J gave up 0 bases, with 12 bases separating them. This CDR3 comprises 15 residues. Germline CDR1 is DFQATT and CDR2 is SNEGSKA (reference sequence). CDR3 amino acids: CSARVGLSSYNEQFF. The CDR3 nucleotides read TGCAGTGCTAGGGTTGGACTCAGCTCCTACAATGAGCAGTTCTTC.